This paragraph covers one T cell receptor (beta chain) sequence. Its specificity is unknown. Germline values: CDR1 LNHDA, CDR2 SQIVND (reference sequence). The CDR3 has 16 residues. Trimming at V came to 4 bases and at J to 3 bases, leaving 11 bases not matched to a gene. Primers included in the PCR were 60 Vbeta and 13 Jbeta primers. Assay: immunoSEQ multiplex PCR; the TCRdb copy retains only in-frame clones and omits some. The sample carries about 140,000 clones, approximately 82% recorded once. This entry is derived from a study of cytomegalovirus exposure and HLA in healthy donors. Overall study findings and caveats: An assumption of roughly uniform sequencing depth across donors underlay the presence/absence analyses.

The chain is built from TRBV19 and TRBJ1-1; TRBD1 matches at 7 bases. This TCR derives from a woman in her fifties or sixties in good health and CMV-seropositive. Sequencing was done on a sample of PBMCs. The CDR3 DNA follows: TGTGCCAGTAGTAAGTTTCAGGGGGAGGTCGACACTGAAGCTTTCTTT. This sequence encodes CASSKFQGEVDTEAFF.